Below are 20 T cell receptor beta chains sequenced from a single sample in a study of cytomegalovirus exposure and HLA in healthy donors. The PCR made use of 60 Vbeta and 13 Jbeta primers. The protocol was immunoSEQ multiplex PCR, while the TCRdb copy is restricted to in-frame clones and leaves out a portion. The sample lists some 90,000 clones; over 70% were seen once. The sample was PBMCs. The receptors originated from a man aged 35-49 years in good health and CMV-seronegative.

This chain connects TRBV9 to TRBJ2-3; D is possibly TRBD2 (6 bases). V dropped 0 bases and J dropped 5 bases, with 22 bases sitting between them. CDR1 SGDLS and CDR2 YYNGEE come from the germline V gene. The CDR3 is 18 amino acids. CDR3 protein: CASSVEDWGARGRDTQYF. The CDR3 DNA follows: TGTGCCAGCAGCGTAGAGGATTGGGGCGCACGGGGGAGAGATACGCAGTATTTT. Combining the CDR3 with reference TRBV9 and TRBJ2-3 gives the whole variable domain DSGVTQTPKHLITATGQRVTLRCSPRSGDLSVYWYQQSLDQGLQFLIQYYNGEERAKGNILERFSAQQFPDLHSELNLSSLELGDSALYFCASSVEDWGARGRDTQYFGPGTRLTVL.

This sequence joins TRBV9 and TRBJ2-1, with D tentatively TRBD1 (6 bases). Trimming took off 4 bases at V and 9 bases at J, with 17 bases between the two ends. Germline-derived CDR1 and CDR2 are SGDLS and YYNGEE. The CDR3 length is 14 residues. Here the CDR3 reads CASSPRQALGEQFF. The CDR3 DNA is TGTGCCAGCAGCCCACGACAGGCCTTAGGTGAGCAGTTCTTC.

Only a few counts were recorded for this clone. The chain has TRBV28 and TRBJ1-2; no clear D. V lost 9 bases and J 4 bases, leaving 15 bases between the germline ends. The V gene's germline CDR1 is MDHEN and CDR2 SYDVKM. This CDR3 contains 13 residues. CDR3 sequence reads: CASGPSPTYGYTF. DNA of the CDR3: TGTGCCAGTGGGCCCAGTCCCACCTATGGCTACACCTTC.

The chain employs TRBV6-5 and TRBJ1-6; tentative D call: TRBD1 (6 bases). The CDR3 contains 14 residues. V was clipped by 5 bases and J by 6 bases, with 11 bases between them. CDR1 MNHEY and CDR2 SVGAGI come from the germline V gene. CDR3 DNA sequence: TGTGCCAGCAGTGTAACAGGGATTAATTCACCCCTCCACTTT. Translating gives CASSVTGINSPLHF.

V gene TRBV4-2 combines with J gene TRBJ1-6; D may be TRBD1 (5 bases). Trimming took 1 base from V and 8 from J, leaving 12 bases between them. Looked up from germline, CDR1 is LGHNA and CDR2 is YNFKEQ. CDR3 length: 15 amino acids. The CDR3 is CASSQGTGEYSPLHF. The CDR3 region has the DNA TGTGCCAGCAGCCAAGGGACGGGGGAATATTCACCCCTCCACTTT.

The J gene is TRBJ1-5, the V gene TRBV25-1; the match to TRBD1 covers 7 bases. Unmatched junction bases numbered 3, after V lost 4 bases and J lost 0 bases. CDR3 length: 15 residues. The V gene's germline CDR1 is MGHDK and CDR2 SYGVNS. The chain's CDR3 is CASSGTGLSNQPQHF. CDR3 nucleotide sequence: TGTGCCAGCAGTGGGACAGGACTTAGCAATCAGCCCCAGCATTTT.

Note on this clone: One end of the junction varies from germline; a read error may be responsible. The sample contains more than one DNA sequence encoding this CDR3. This rearrangement joins TRBV6-4 to TRBJ1-1, with D maybe TRBD1 (5 bases). The CDR3 has 16 residues. The V gene's germline CDR1 is MRHNA and CDR2 SNTAGT. The CDR3 protein is CASSAALLGHHTEAFF. DNA for the CDR3: TGTGCCAGCAGTGCCGCACTCCTGGGGCATCACACTGAGGCTTTCTTT.

CDR3 amino acids: CASSLATLAGLSEQFF. The DNA of the CDR3 is TGTGCCAGCAGCTTGGCCACTCTAGCGGGTCTAAGTGAGCAGTTCTTC. The chain carries TRBV5-4 and TRBJ2-1, with 8 bases matching TRBD2. J gave up 9 bases and V 0 bases, and 11 bases lay outside the gene matches. This CDR3 spans 16 amino acids. Germline V gene sequence: CDR1 SGHNT, CDR2 YYREEE (reference sequence).

This chain connects TRBV30 to TRBJ1-5; the D is unclear. The CDR3 length is 14 residues. Germline assignment: CDR1 GTSNPN and CDR2 SVGIG (reference sequence). V was clipped by 4 bases and J by 3 bases, with 13 bases between them. The CDR3 region is CAWTNQLNNQPQHF. The CDR3 DNA is TGTGCCTGGACGAACCAGTTGAACAATCAGCCCCAGCATTTT.

This chain connects TRBV19 to TRBJ1-4; tentatively, D is TRBD1 (6 bases). The CDR3 has 15 amino acids. Germline V gene sequence: CDR1 LNHDA, CDR2 SQIVND (reference sequence). V lost 4 bases to trimming and J lost 4 bases, with 13 bases between them. The CDR3 DNA sequence: TGTGCCAGTAGTACCCGGACAGCCGGTAATGAAAAACTGTTTTTT. This translates into CASSTRTAGNEKLFF.

The gene calls are TRBV6-1 and TRBJ2-7; no clear D. Trimming cost V 7 bases and J 0 bases, with 7 bases left between them. Germline CDR1 reads MNHNS; CDR2 reads SASEGT. This CDR3 is 12 amino acids long. This CDR3 is CASIGSSYEQYF. The CDR3 region has the DNA TGTGCCAGCATCGGTAGCTCCTACGAGCAGTACTTC.

The chain employs TRBV11-2 and TRBJ1-3; D uncertain. The CDR3 sequence is 14 residues long. Germline CDR1 SGHAT, CDR2 FQNNGV. The V end lost 1 base, the J end lost 0 bases, and 4 bases lay between the germline ends. CDR3 sequence: CASSLAISGNTIYF. The CDR3 coding sequence is TGTGCCAGCAGCTTAGCAATCTCTGGAAACACCATATATTTT. Based on the CDR3 plus reference TRBV11-2 and TRBJ1-3, the full variable domain is EAGVAQSPRYKIIEKRQSVAFWCNPISGHATLYWYQQILGQGPKLLIQFQNNGVVDDSQLPKDRFSAERLKGVDSTLKIQPAKLEDSAVYLCASSLAISGNTIYFGEGSWLTVV.

This sequence joins TRBV9 and TRBJ1-1; D gene unclear. The V gene's germline CDR1 is SGDLS and CDR2 YYNGEE. The CDR3 length is 13 residues. V dropped 4 bases and J dropped 1 base, with 8 bases sitting between them. CDR3 sequence reads: CASSTSSNTEAFF. Here the CDR3 DNA reads TGTGCCAGCAGCACTAGCTCGAACACTGAAGCTTTCTTT.

This clone occurred a few times. This chain uses TRBV28 with TRBJ1-6, with a tentative D call TRBD1 (5 bases). The CDR3 sequence is 16 residues long. CDR1 MDHEN and CDR2 SYDVKM come from the germline V gene. The V and J ends lost 5 bases and 9 bases respectively, with 20 bases between them. CDR3 sequence reads: CASSPHRFLGGSPLHF. In DNA, the CDR3 is TGTGCCAGCAGTCCGCACAGGTTCCTCGGTGGTTCACCCCTCCACTTT.

The chain recombines TRBV18 with TRBJ1-1; D not certain. The CDR3 runs 13 residues. Germline CDR1 KGHSH, CDR2 LQKENI. The V end was cut by 3 bases, the J end by 6 bases, with 11 bases between. For the CDR3, the DNA is TGTGCCAGCTCACCGGAGACGAAGGCTGAAGCTTTCTTT. Its translation: CASSPETKAEAFF.

The chain is built from TRBV7-3 and TRBJ2-7; TRBD1 aligns across 9 bases. Germline V gene data show CDR1 as SGHTA and CDR2 as FQGTGA. The V and J ends lost 5 bases and 3 bases, in that order; junction bases with no gene match: 14. CDR3 length: 17 amino acids. The CDR3 sequence: CASSPGTGMRHLYEQYF. The CDR3 DNA reads TGTGCCAGCAGCCCCGGGACAGGGATGAGACACCTCTACGAGCAGTACTTC. Full variable domain (rest looked up from reference TRBV7-3 and TRBJ2-7): GAGVSQTPSNKVTEKGKYVELRCDPISGHTALYWYRQSLGQGPEFLIYFQGTGAADDSGLPNDRFFAVRPEGSVSTLKIQRTERGDSAVYLCASSPGTGMRHLYEQYFGPGTRLTVT.

CDR3 DNA: TGTGCCAGCAGTCCTAGGGGGACTGAAGCTTTCTTT. Protein sequence: CASSPRGTEAFF. The genes are TRBV28 and TRBJ1-1, with D maybe TRBD1 (6 bases). Germline lookup yields CDR1 MDHEN and CDR2 SYDVKM. V was pared by 5 bases and J by 5 bases, with 9 bases between. The CDR3 is made up of 12 amino acids.

This chain joins TRBV5-1 and TRBJ1-5; the D is unclear. V lost 0 bases to trimming and J lost 4 bases, with 5 bases between them. In germline, CDR1 is SGHRS, CDR2 YFSETQ. The CDR3 spans 13 residues. The CDR3 loop reads CASSLAVNQPQHF. In nucleotides, the CDR3 is TGCGCCAGCAGCTTGGCCGTTAATCAGCCCCAGCATTTT.

The chain recombines TRBV6-1 with TRBJ2-1; 10 nucleotides align to TRBD2. The CDR3 is 14 residues long. V was clipped by 6 bases and J by 1 base; unmatched bases: 0. The germline CDR1 and CDR2 sequences are MNHNS and SASEGT. This chain's CDR3 is CASRLAGSYNEQFF. The CDR3 DNA is TGTGCCAGCAGACTAGCGGGGTCCTACAATGAGCAGTTCTTC.

CDR3 residues: CASSCPTGETKPQHF. The CDR3 coding sequence is TGTGCCAGCAGTTGCCCCACAGGGGAAACAAAGCCCCAGCATTTT. J is TRBJ1-5 and V is TRBV6-5; 7 positions agree with TRBD1. The CDR3 spans 15 residues. J was trimmed by 8 bases and V by 4 bases; bases with no gene match: 11. CDR1 is MNHEY and CDR2 is SVGAGI in the germline V gene.